This T cell receptor (beta chain) was sequenced during a study of response to subunit inactivated influenza vaccine. The CDR3 extends over 15 amino acids. The germline V gene encodes CDR1 LNHDA and CDR2 SQIVND (reference sequence). The V and J ends lost 8 bases and 2 bases respectively, with 16 bases between them. MiXCR, applied by TCRdb to the RT-PCR reads, yields one record per CDR3 protein. The data contain hundreds of thousands of distinct CDR3 sequences, roughly 20% of them seen just once; the ten biggest clones take up under 13%. Broader study findings: After each seasonal influenza vaccination, few new T cells are recruited, the authors suggested.

This clonotype is a singleton in its sample. The antigen is unknown. The V gene is TRBV19, the J gene TRBJ1-5, with unresolved D. The clonotype was recovered from a man aged 50-59 years who received an inactivated influenza vaccine. The material was PBMCs from blood, obtained 5 days after vaccination. The CDR3 DNA follows: TGTGCCAGTCGTGGTTGGCAGAACGGCAATCAGCCCCAGCATTTT. Its translation: CASRGWQNGNQPQHF.